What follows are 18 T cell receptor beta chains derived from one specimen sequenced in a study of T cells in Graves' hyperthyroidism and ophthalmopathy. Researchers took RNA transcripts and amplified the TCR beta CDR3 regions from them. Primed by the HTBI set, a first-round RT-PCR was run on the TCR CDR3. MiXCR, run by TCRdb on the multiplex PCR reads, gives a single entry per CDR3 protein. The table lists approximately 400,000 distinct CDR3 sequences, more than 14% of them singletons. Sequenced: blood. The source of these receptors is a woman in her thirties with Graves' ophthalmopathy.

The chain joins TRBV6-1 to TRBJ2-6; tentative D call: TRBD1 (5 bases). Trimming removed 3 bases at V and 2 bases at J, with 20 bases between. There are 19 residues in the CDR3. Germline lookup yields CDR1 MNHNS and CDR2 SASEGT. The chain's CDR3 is CASSEFNGRAIPGANVLTF. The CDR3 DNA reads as TGTGCCAGCAGTGAGTTCAATGGCAGGGCGATACCTGGGGCCAACGTCCTGACTTTC.

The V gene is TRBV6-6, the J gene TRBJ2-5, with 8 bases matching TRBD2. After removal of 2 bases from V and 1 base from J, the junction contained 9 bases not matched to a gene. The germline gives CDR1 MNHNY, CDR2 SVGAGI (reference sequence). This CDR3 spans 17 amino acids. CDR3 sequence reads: CASSYRPPGGGQETQYF. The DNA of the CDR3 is TGTGCCAGCAGTTACCGCCCCCCGGGAGGGGGCCAAGAGACCCAGTACTTC.

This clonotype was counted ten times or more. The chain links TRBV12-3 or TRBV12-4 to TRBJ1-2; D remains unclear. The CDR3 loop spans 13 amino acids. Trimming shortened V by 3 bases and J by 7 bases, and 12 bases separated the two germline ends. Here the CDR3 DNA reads TGTGCCAGCAGTTTGGAGGGTTGGTTTGGCTACACCTTC. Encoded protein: CASSLEGWFGYTF.

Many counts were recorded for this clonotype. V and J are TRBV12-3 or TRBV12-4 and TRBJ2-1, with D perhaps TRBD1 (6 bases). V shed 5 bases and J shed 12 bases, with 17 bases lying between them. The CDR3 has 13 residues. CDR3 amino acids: CASSLPGAGGQFF. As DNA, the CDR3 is TGTGCCAGCAGTCTACCAGGGGCTGGTGGGCAGTTCTTC.

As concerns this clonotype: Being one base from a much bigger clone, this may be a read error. The CDR3 sequence: CSAPDLGGTGELLF. The CDR3 region has the DNA TGCAGTGCTCCGGACTTAGGGGGTACCGGGGAGCTGCTTTTT. This chain joins TRBV20-1 and TRBJ2-2, with a weak D call TRBD1 (6 bases). Germline CDR1 reads DFQATT; CDR2 reads SNEGSKA (reference sequence). The CDR3 extends over 14 amino acids.

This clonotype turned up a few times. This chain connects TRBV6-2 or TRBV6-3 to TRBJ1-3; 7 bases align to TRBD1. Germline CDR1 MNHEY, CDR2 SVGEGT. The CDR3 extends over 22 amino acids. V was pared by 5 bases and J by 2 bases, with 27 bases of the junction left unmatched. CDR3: CASSTRDLYKTGHRLAGNTIYF. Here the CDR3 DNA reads TGTGCCAGCAGTACCCGGGATCTTTACAAGACAGGGCATAGACTGGCTGGAAACACCATATATTTT.

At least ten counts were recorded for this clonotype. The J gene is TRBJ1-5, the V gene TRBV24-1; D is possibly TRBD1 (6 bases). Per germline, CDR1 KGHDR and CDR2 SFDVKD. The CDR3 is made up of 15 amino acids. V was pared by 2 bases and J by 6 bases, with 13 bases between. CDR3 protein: CATSDSGGATQPQHF. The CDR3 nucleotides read TGTGCCACCAGTGATTCCGGGGGGGCCACTCAGCCCCAGCATTTT.

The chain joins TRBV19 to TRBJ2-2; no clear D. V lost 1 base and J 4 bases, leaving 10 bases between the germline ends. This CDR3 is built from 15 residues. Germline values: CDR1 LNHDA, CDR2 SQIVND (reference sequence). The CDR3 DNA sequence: TGTGCCAGTAGTATAGGTAACCGTGGCACCGGGGAGCTGTTTTTT. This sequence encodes CASSIGNRGTGELFF.

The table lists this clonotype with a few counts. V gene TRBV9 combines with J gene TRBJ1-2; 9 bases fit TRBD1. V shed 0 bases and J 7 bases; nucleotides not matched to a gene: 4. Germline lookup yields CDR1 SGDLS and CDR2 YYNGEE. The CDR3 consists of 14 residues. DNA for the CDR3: TGTGCCAGCAGCGTAGATCCGACAGGGGGTGGCTACACCTTC. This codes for CASSVDPTGGGYTF.

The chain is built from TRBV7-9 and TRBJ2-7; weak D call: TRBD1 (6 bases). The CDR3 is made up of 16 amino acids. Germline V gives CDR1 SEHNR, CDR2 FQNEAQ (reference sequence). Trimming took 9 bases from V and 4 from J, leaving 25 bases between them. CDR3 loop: CASSRKPGTIEYEQYF. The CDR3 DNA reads TGTGCCAGTAGTCGAAAACCCGGGACAATCGAATACGAGCAGTACTTC.

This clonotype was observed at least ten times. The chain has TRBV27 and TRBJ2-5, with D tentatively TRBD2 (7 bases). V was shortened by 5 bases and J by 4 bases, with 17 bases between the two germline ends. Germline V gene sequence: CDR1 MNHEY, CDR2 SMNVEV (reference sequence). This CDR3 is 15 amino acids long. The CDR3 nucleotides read TGTGCCAGCAGTAGAAATCGGGGGGCCCTAGAGACCCAGTACTTC. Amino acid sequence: CASSRNRGALETQYF.

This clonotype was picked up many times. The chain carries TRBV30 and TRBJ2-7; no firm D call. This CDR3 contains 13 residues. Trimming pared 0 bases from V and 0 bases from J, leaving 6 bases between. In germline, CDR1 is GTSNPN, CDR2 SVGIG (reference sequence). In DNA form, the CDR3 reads TGTGCCTGGAGTGTTGCGTTCTCCTACGAGCAGTACTTC. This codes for CAWSVAFSYEQYF.

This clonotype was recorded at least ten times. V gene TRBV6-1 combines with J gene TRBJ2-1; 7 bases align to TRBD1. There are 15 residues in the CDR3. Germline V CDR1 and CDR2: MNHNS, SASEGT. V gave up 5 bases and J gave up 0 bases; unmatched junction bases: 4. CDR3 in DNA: TGTGCCAGCAGTATCGGGACAGTCTCCTACAATGAGCAGTTCTTC. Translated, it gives CASSIGTVSYNEQFF.

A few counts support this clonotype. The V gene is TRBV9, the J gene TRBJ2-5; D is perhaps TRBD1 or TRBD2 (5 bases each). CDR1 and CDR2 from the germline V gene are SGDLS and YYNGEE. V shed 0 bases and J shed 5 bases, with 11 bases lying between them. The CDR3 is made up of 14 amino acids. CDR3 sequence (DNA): TGTGCCAGCAGCGTAGACGGAAGGGACGAGACCCAGTACTTC. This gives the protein CASSVDGRDETQYF.

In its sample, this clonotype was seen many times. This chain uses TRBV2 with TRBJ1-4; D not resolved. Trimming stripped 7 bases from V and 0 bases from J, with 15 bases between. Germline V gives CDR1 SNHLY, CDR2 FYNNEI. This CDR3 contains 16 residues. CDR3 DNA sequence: TGTGCCAGCACCGGGCCTATCCGCCCAACTAATGAAAAACTGTTTTTT. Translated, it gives CASTGPIRPTNEKLFF.

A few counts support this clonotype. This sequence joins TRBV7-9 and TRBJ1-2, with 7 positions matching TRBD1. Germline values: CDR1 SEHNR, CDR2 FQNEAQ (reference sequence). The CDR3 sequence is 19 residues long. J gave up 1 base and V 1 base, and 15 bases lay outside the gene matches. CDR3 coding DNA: TGTGCCAGCAGCTTAGGATACAGGGACAGTCGAGGTGTTAACTATGGCTACACCTTC. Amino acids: CASSLGYRDSRGVNYGYTF.

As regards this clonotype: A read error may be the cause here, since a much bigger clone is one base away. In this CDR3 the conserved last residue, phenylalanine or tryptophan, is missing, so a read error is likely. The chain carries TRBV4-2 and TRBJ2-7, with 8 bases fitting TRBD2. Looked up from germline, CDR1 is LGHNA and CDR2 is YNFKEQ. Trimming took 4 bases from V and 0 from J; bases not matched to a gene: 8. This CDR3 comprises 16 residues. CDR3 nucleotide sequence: TGTGCCAGCAGCCGAAACATGGGACTAGACTCCTACGAGCAGTACCTC. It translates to CASSRNMGLDSYEQYL.

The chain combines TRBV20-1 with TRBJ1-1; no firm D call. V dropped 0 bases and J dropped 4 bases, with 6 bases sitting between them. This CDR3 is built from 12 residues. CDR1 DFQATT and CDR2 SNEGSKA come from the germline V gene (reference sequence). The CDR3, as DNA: TGCAGTGCTAGAGATCTTGGCACTGAAGCTTTCTTT. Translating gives CSARDLGTEAFF.